The T cell receptor (beta chain) described here comes from a study of T cells in Graves' hyperthyroidism and ophthalmopathy. CDR3 length: 17 residues. Trimming removed 4 bases from V and 4 bases from J; junction bases left unmatched: 6. Germline CDR1 MNHEY, CDR2 SMNVEV (reference sequence). This clonotype was seen more than once but under ten times. TCR beta CDR3 regions were amplified from RNA. With the HTBI primer set, the TCR CDR3 went through a first round of RT-PCR. TCRdb ran MiXCR on the multiplex PCR reads and lists one entry per CDR3 protein. The table lists 490,000 or so distinct CDR3 sequences, approximately 23% of them singletons, with around 47% in the top ten. Active moderate-to-severe ophthalmopathy, Clinical Activity Score at least 3, NOSPECS at least 4, under 3 months' duration.

The rearrangement joins TRBV27 to TRBJ2-1; 14 nucleotides align to TRBD2. The receptor was isolated from a woman in her 70s with Graves' ophthalmopathy. Material for sequencing was blood. This CDR3 is CASSSGLAGDRYNEQFF. The CDR3 DNA sequence: TGTGCCAGCAGTTCGGGACTAGCGGGAGATCGATACAATGAGCAGTTCTTC.